The clone carrying this T cell receptor beta chain has just one count. Antigen: not known. At one of its ends the junction is not consistent with the germline gene, which may arise from a read error. These data are taken from a study of shared clonotypes between healthy human individuals. Regarding the study as a whole: Sample collection involved blood only; tissue repertoires are likely different. When naive CD4 clonotypes were compared across a handful of donors, around 5% were shared. Among non-shared clonotypes, generation probabilities were lower than among those shared by all four donors. The genetic and exposure-history diversity represented was limited by few donors.

Repertoires were generated with immunoSEQ multiplex PCR, while TCRdb's copy carries only in-frame clones and drops some. Of roughly 2,300,000 clones in the sample, roughly 90% were seen once. CDR1 KGHSH and CDR2 LQKENI come from the germline V gene. The CDR3 consists of 17 residues. The TCR was taken from a man aged 18 to 30 in good health. Some clones in this sample may be carry-over from other donors' samples. The sample consisted of naive CD4+ T cells from PBMCs. As for subset: CD45RA+ positively selected. J is TRBJ2-3 and V is TRBV18, with 10 positions matching TRBD2. The CDR3 nucleotides are TGTGTCAGCTCACCCCGTAATCGTCTAGCGGGAGACAATACGCAGTATTTT. It is translated as CVSSPRNRLAGDNTQYF.